One and the same sample provided the 9 T cell receptor beta chains below, sequenced in a study of STAT5B mutations in CD4+ large granular lymphocyte leukemia. TCRdb's copy holds only in-frame clones and misses some; the assay was immunoSEQ multiplex PCR. The table shows around 30,000 clones, with roughly four fifths occurring only once. Sequenced: CD4+ T cells from blood buffy coats. These receptors came from a human donor in good health.

This clone was found once. V usage is TRBV2 and J usage is TRBJ2-7; the D is unclear. Between the trimmed V and J ends, which lost 6 bases and 4 bases, there was a span of 16 bases. This CDR3 contains 14 residues. Germline CDR1 is SNHLY and CDR2 is FYNNEI. The chain's CDR3 is CASRGQRLEYEQYF. Here the CDR3 DNA reads TGTGCCAGCAGAGGTCAAAGACTGGAATACGAGCAGTACTTC.

This clone is a singleton in its sample. This chain connects TRBV19 to TRBJ2-3; D is unclear. Trimming took off 5 bases at V and 1 base at J, with 7 bases between the two ends. This CDR3 is 13 amino acids long. Looked up from germline, CDR1 is LNHDA and CDR2 is SQIVND (reference sequence). As DNA, the CDR3 is TGTGCCAGTAGTCTACAAGGCACAGATACGCAGTATTTT. Protein: CASSLQGTDTQYF.

With regard to this clone: One end of the junction fails to match germline, which may point to a read error. The chain uses TRBV5-1 and TRBJ2-7, with 9 nucleotides matching TRBD2. CDR3 length: 14 amino acids. Per germline, CDR1 SGHRS and CDR2 YFSETQ. The chain's CDR3 is CASSLAGGEHEQYF. The CDR3 DNA follows: TGTGCCAGCAGCTTGGCGGGGGGGGAACACGAGCAGTACTTC.

CDR3 DNA sequence: TGTGCCAGCTCACCAACCCAGGGAGGAAACACCATATATTTT. This gives the protein CASSPTQGGNTIYF. The V and J genes are TRBV18 and TRBJ1-3; TRBD1 is a possible D gene (5 bases). V lost 2 bases to trimming and J lost 4 bases, with 9 bases between them. Germline V gene sequence: CDR1 KGHSH, CDR2 LQKENI. The CDR3 loop spans 14 amino acids.

V is TRBV9 and J is TRBJ1-1, with 8 bases identical to TRBD1. Germline V gene sequence: CDR1 SGDLS, CDR2 YYNGEE. The CDR3 consists of 15 residues. The junction had 4 bases not matched to a gene; V was cut back by 3 bases and J by 0 bases. The CDR3 is CASSAGQGVNTEAFF. CDR3 in DNA: TGTGCCAGCAGCGCCGGACAGGGAGTGAACACTGAAGCTTTCTTT.

The V and J genes are TRBV7-2 and TRBJ1-5; TRBD1 matches at 9 bases. Germline V gene data show CDR1 as SGHTA and CDR2 as FQGNSA. After removal of 0 bases from V and 8 bases from J, the junction contained 8 bases not matched to a gene. The CDR3 consists of 16 residues. The CDR3 spells CASSLAGTGGWEPQHF. The CDR3 region has the DNA TGTGCCAGCAGCTTAGCGGGAACAGGGGGCTGGGAGCCCCAGCATTTT.

The chain combines TRBV2 with TRBJ1-6; 7 bases fit TRBD1. The junction had 12 bases not matched to a gene; V was cut back by 6 bases and J by 7 bases. From germline, CDR1 is SNHLY and CDR2 FYNNEI. This CDR3 spans 16 amino acids. The CDR3 region is CASRETGNGANSPLHF. In DNA, the CDR3 is TGTGCCAGCAGGGAGACAGGGAATGGGGCCAATTCACCCCTCCACTTT.

The J gene is TRBJ2-5, the V gene TRBV6-1; TRBD2 matches at 11 bases. Germline CDR1 and CDR2: MNHNS and SASEGT. There are 15 residues in the CDR3. The V gene end was trimmed by 0 bases and the J gene end by 4 bases; junction bases not matched to a gene: 1. CDR3 region: CASSEAGTSGETQYF. In DNA form, the CDR3 reads TGTGCCAGCAGTGAAGCAGGGACTAGCGGAGAGACCCAGTACTTC.

The chain is built from TRBV27 and TRBJ1-2, with 7 bases lining up with TRBD1. Germline V gene sequence: CDR1 MNHEY, CDR2 SMNVEV (reference sequence). The J segment lost 6 bases and the V segment lost 5 bases, leaving 15 bases of the junction unmatched. The CDR3 has 16 residues. CDR3 bases: TGTGCCAGCAGTAGACAGGGAGCCCCTCTATCGGATGGCTACACCTTC. This gives the protein CASSRQGAPLSDGYTF.